This TCR beta chain was identified during a study of blood T cell repertoires in COVID-19. Across the whole study: Material from acute and convalescent COVID-19 was sourced from the United States, Italy and Spain. The analysed material was cDNA or gDNA that came from T cells, B-cell-depleted T cells, or PBMCs.

Original handling: Reference gene primer amplification gave nucleated cell count estimates. Clones were read by immunoSEQ multiplex PCR, and TCRdb kept only the in-frame ones, dropping some. Clonal size and the V and J genes are those of that table, whereas D and trimming came from the DNA. This repertoire shows 300,000 to 400,000 clones, roughly 86% found once; its top ten account for over 2.5%. The CDR3 is 17 amino acids. Per germline, CDR1 SGHDT and CDR2 YYEEEE. With V trimmed by 0 bases and J by 2 bases, 10 bases remained unmatched. This TCR was sampled from a human donor in a cohort sampled during active COVID-19. V usage is TRBV5-6 and J usage is TRBJ2-5; 7 bases line up with TRBD1. Source material: peripheral blood. The CDR3 sequence: CASSLEGDPGQQETQYF. In DNA form, the CDR3 reads TGTGCCAGCAGCTTGGAGGGGGACCCGGGACAGCAAGAGACCCAGTACTTC.